What follows are 25 T cell receptor beta chains derived from one specimen sequenced in a study of PD-1 blockade in mismatch repair-deficient tumors. Repertoires were generated with immunoSEQ multiplex PCR, while TCRdb's copy carries only in-frame clones and drops some. The table records roughly 120,000 clones, roughly 86% of them present only once. This specimen was peripheral blood, taken approximately 72 weeks after starting pembrolizumab. These receptors all come from an adult with mismatch repair-deficient cancer.

This chain connects TRBV7-6 to TRBJ1-4; D possibly corresponds to TRBD1 (5 bases). This CDR3 has 16 residues. Germline V gene data show CDR1 as SGHVS and CDR2 as FNYEAQ. The V end lost 1 base, the J end lost 8 bases, and 17 bases lay between the germline ends. This CDR3 is CASSLGGEGDAEKLFF. CDR3 sequence (DNA): TGTGCCAGCAGCTTAGGGGGCGAAGGGGACGCGGAAAAACTGTTTTTT.

The chain joins TRBV30 to TRBJ2-5; 9 positions agree with TRBD2. From germline, CDR1 is GTSNPN and CDR2 SVGIG (reference sequence). V lost 2 bases to trimming and J lost 2 bases; unmatched junction nucleotides: 6. The CDR3 sequence is 15 residues long. This chain's CDR3 is CAWSSLAGFQETQYF. The CDR3 coding sequence is TGTGCCTGGAGTAGCCTAGCGGGATTTCAAGAGACCCAGTACTTC.

The chain recombines TRBV7-9 with TRBJ1-1; no firm D call. The germline V and J ends were trimmed by 7 bases and 6 bases, with 12 bases remaining between them. CDR1 is SEHNR and CDR2 is FQNEAQ in the germline V gene (reference sequence). This CDR3 has 12 residues. The CDR3 loop reads CASTSSGAEAFF. The CDR3 DNA is TGTGCCAGCACATCCTCGGGCGCTGAAGCTTTCTTT.

V is TRBV10-3 and J is TRBJ1-5, with D unclear. The germline gives CDR1 ENHRY, CDR2 SYGVKD. There are 13 residues in the CDR3. The V end was cut by 3 bases, the J end by 9 bases, with 12 bases between. This CDR3 is CAISDGPLGPQHF. DNA for the CDR3: TGTGCCATCAGTGATGGACCTTTGGGGCCCCAGCATTTT.

The rearrangement uses TRBV2 and TRBJ2-7; 9 nucleotides line up with TRBD1. The germline CDR1 and CDR2 sequences are SNHLY and FYNNEI. The CDR3 sequence is 13 residues long. V gave up 8 bases and J gave up 4 bases; unmatched junction bases: 6. The CDR3 bases are TGTGCCAGCGGTAGGACAGGGGTTTACGAGCAGTACTTC. Its protein is CASGRTGVYEQYF.

The rearrangement uses TRBV7-3 and TRBJ2-3, with 9 bases that match TRBD2. Looked up from germline, CDR1 is SGHTA and CDR2 is FQGTGA. The CDR3 runs 19 residues. V shed 3 bases and J 2 bases; nucleotides not matched to a gene: 15. The CDR3 protein is CASSFQVGSGSGTTDTQYF. The CDR3 coding sequence is TGTGCCAGCAGCTTCCAAGTTGGTAGCGGGAGTGGGACCACAGATACGCAGTATTTT.

J is TRBJ1-4 and V is TRBV27; no reliable D call. This CDR3 contains 15 residues. From germline, CDR1 is MNHEY and CDR2 SMNVEV (reference sequence). V was pared by 1 base and J by 0 bases, with 6 bases between. The CDR3 DNA is TGTGCCAGCAGTTTATACTTAGCAACTAATGAAAAACTGTTTTTT. Translated, it gives CASSLYLATNEKLFF.

CDR3 sequence reads: CASSPGTGTFYEQYF. The CDR3 DNA sequence: TGTGCCAGCAGTCCCGGGACAGGGACGTTCTACGAGCAGTACTTC. The J gene is TRBJ2-7, the V gene TRBV11-3; TRBD1 matches 9 bases. This CDR3 has 15 amino acids. V shed 6 bases and J 3 bases; nucleotides not matched to a gene: 9. Germline CDR1 SGHNT, CDR2 YENEEA.

V usage is TRBV27 and J usage is TRBJ2-7; 8 bases are shared with TRBD2. The CDR3 runs to 13 residues. J lost 3 bases, V lost 8 bases, and 6 bases had no gene match. Germline CDR1 is MNHEY and CDR2 is SMNVEV (reference sequence). The CDR3 spells CASASGLGYEQYF. The CDR3 DNA sequence: TGTGCCAGCGCTAGCGGGCTCGGCTACGAGCAGTACTTC.

This clone was detected only a few times. V gene TRBV13 combines with J gene TRBJ2-7, with 9 bases that match TRBD1. CDR3 length: 14 residues. CDR1 and CDR2 (germline): PRHDT, FYEKMQ (reference sequence). Trimming at V came to 0 bases and at J to 5 bases, leaving 2 bases not matched to a gene. The CDR3 loop reads CASSLGQGANEQYF. The CDR3 DNA reads as TGTGCCAGCAGCTTAGGACAGGGGGCCAACGAGCAGTACTTC.

This chain uses TRBV28 with TRBJ2-1; 12 bases agree with TRBD2. Looked up from germline, CDR1 is MDHEN and CDR2 is SYDVKM. This CDR3 contains 15 residues. Losses at the gene ends were 2 bases for V and 8 bases for J; bases not matched to a gene: 4. The CDR3 protein is CASSLETSGSDEQFF. The CDR3 bases are TGTGCCAGCAGTTTAGAGACTAGCGGGAGCGATGAGCAGTTCTTC. Full variable domain (missing parts from reference TRBV28 and TRBJ2-1): DVKVTQSSRYLVKRTGEKVFLECVQDMDHENMFWYRQDPGLGLRLIYFSYDVKMKEKGDIPEGYSVSREKKERFSLILESASTNQTSMYLCASSLETSGSDEQFFGPGTRLTVL.

This rearrangement joins TRBV6-1 to TRBJ2-1; 7 bases match TRBD1. Looked up from germline, CDR1 is MNHNS and CDR2 is SASEGT. This CDR3 comprises 15 residues. With V trimmed by 6 bases and J by 1 base, 6 bases remained unmatched. CDR3 sequence reads: CASSPSGGSYNEQFF. As DNA, the CDR3 is TGTGCCAGCAGCCCCTCAGGGGGATCCTACAATGAGCAGTTCTTC.

The chain couples TRBV6-5 to TRBJ2-4; D possibly corresponds to TRBD1 (5 bases). The CDR3 extends over 15 amino acids. Germline V lookup: CDR1 MNHEY, CDR2 SVGAGI. The ends were cut back, 0 bases at V and 6 bases at J, with 12 bases in the middle. The CDR3 DNA is TGTGCCAGCAGTTACTCGAAAGGGGCTGGAAACATTCAGTACTTC. Its protein is CASSYSKGAGNIQYF.

The J gene is TRBJ2-7, the V gene TRBV4-2; TRBD2 matches 7 bases. With V trimmed by 0 bases and J by 0 bases, 5 bases remained unmatched. Germline V gives CDR1 LGHNA, CDR2 YNFKEQ. The CDR3 consists of 16 residues. The CDR3 here is CASSQDAAGSSYEQYF. The CDR3 DNA reads TGTGCCAGCAGCCAAGATGCAGCGGGAAGCTCCTACGAGCAGTACTTC.

The chain joins TRBV5-8 to TRBJ2-7; D gene ambiguous. The ends were cut back, 2 bases at V and 3 bases at J, with 12 bases in the middle. This CDR3 contains 14 residues. Germline V gene lookup returns CDR1 SGHTS and CDR2 YDEGEE. CDR3 in amino acids: CASSFPPKGYEQYF. DNA of the CDR3: TGTGCCAGCAGCTTCCCCCCCAAGGGCTACGAGCAGTACTTC.

The chain uses TRBV27 and TRBJ1-5; no definite D call. Trimming took off 2 bases at V and 1 base at J, with 3 bases between the two ends. CDR3 length: 13 residues. Germline V gene data show CDR1 as MNHEY and CDR2 as SMNVEV (reference sequence). CDR3 loop: CASSLRSNQPQHF. CDR3 coding DNA: TGTGCCAGCAGTTTACGGAGCAATCAGCCCCAGCATTTT.

The chain couples TRBV4-1 to TRBJ2-1; 7 bases agree with TRBD1. The CDR3 is made up of 13 amino acids. CDR1 and CDR2 from the germline V gene are MGHRA and YSYEKL. V was clipped by 8 bases and J by 5 bases; unmatched bases: 6. The CDR3 loop is CASGQDHDNEQFF. The CDR3, as DNA: TGCGCCAGCGGACAGGATCACGACAATGAGCAGTTCTTC.

The J gene is TRBJ2-1, the V gene TRBV6-5; TRBD2 might be the D (5 bases). CDR1 and CDR2 from the germline V gene are MNHEY and SVGAGI. Trimming cost V 6 bases and J 5 bases, with 17 bases left between them. This CDR3 contains 15 residues. Here the CDR3 reads CASRNGLRHNNEQFF. CDR3 DNA sequence: TGTGCCAGCAGAAACGGACTCCGTCATAACAATGAGCAGTTCTTC.

The chain joins TRBV6-5 to TRBJ2-7, with D perhaps matching TRBD1 or TRBD2 (6 bases each). Germline CDR1 reads MNHEY; CDR2 reads SVGAGI. The germline V and J ends were trimmed by 2 bases and 4 bases, with 18 bases remaining between them. This CDR3 is built from 16 residues. For the CDR3, the DNA is TGTGCCAGCAGTTACGGTGGGGGGCCGGCTACATACGAGCAGTACTTC. Protein product: CASSYGGGPATYEQYF.

This chain links TRBV19 with TRBJ2-1; D ambiguous. Per germline, CDR1 LNHDA and CDR2 SQIVND (reference sequence). The CDR3 has 12 residues. Between the trimmed V and J ends, which lost 0 bases and 8 bases, there was a span of 5 bases. The CDR3 sequence: CASSIEGDEQFF. Written as DNA, the CDR3 is TGTGCCAGTAGTATAGAGGGCGATGAGCAGTTCTTC.

The CDR3 region has the DNA TGTGCCAGCCTCCTAGCGGGAAGGAATGAGCAGTTCTTC. This gives the protein CASLLAGRNEQFF. V is TRBV2 and J is TRBJ2-1; 9 nucleotides agree with TRBD2. Germline CDR1 reads SNHLY; CDR2 reads FYNNEI. The CDR3 is made up of 13 amino acids. V shed 8 bases and J 7 bases; nucleotides not matched to a gene: 6.

This sequence joins TRBV19 and TRBJ2-2; no firm D call. The germline V gene has CDR1 LNHDA and CDR2 SQIVND (reference sequence). The germline V and J ends were trimmed by 9 bases and 3 bases, with 11 bases remaining between them. The CDR3 is 13 amino acids. The CDR3 here is CASTLVHTGELFF. The CDR3, as DNA: TGTGCCAGCACCCTAGTACACACCGGGGAGCTGTTTTTT.

The CDR3 coding sequence is TGTGCCAGCAGTTACTCAAGGGGGGACTATGGCTACACCTTC. Translating it yields CASSYSRGDYGYTF. The rearrangement uses TRBV6-6 and TRBJ1-2; possible D gene TRBD1, 6 bases. The CDR3 runs 14 residues. Trimming removed 0 bases from V and 3 bases from J, with 8 bases in between. Per the germline V gene, CDR1 is MNHNY and CDR2 is SVGAGI (reference sequence).

J is TRBJ2-5 and V is TRBV7-2; 7 nucleotides agree with TRBD2. CDR1 SGHTA and CDR2 FQGNSA come from the germline V gene. V dropped 1 base and J dropped 0; count of bases not matched to a gene: 14. The CDR3 totals 19 residues. CDR3 DNA sequence: TGTGCCAGCAGCTTAGGGACTAGGTTTCTTCCCACCAACCAAGAGACCCAGTACTTC. It is translated as CASSLGTRFLPTNQETQYF.

The rearrangement uses TRBV4-1 and TRBJ1-1; TRBD1 might be the D (6 bases). The CDR3 runs to 14 residues. Germline assignment: CDR1 MGHRA and CDR2 YSYEKL. Trimming pared 3 bases from V and 5 bases from J, leaving 13 bases between. CDR3 bases: TGCGCCAGCAGCCAGGCACAGGGAGAGACTGAAGCTTTCTTT. Translated: CASSQAQGETEAFF.